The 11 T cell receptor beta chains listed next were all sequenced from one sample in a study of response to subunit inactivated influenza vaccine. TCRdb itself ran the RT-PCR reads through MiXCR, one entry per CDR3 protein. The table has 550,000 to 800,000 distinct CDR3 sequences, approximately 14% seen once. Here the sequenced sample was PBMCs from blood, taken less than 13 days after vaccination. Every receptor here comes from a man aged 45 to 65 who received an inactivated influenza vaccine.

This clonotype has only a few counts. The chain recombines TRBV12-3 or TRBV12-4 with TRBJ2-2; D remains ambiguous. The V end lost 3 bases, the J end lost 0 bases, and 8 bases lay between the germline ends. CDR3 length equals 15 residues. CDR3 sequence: CASSFSFANTGELFF. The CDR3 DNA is TGTGCCAGCAGTTTCAGTTTCGCGAACACCGGGGAGCTGTTTTTT.

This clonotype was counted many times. The CDR3 loop is CASSRTGDGNQPQHF. The CDR3 DNA reads as TGTGCCAGCTCACGGACAGGGGACGGCAATCAGCCCCAGCATTTT. V usage is TRBV18 and J usage is TRBJ1-5; 9 bases map to TRBD1. Germline values: CDR1 KGHSH, CDR2 LQKENI. CDR3 size: 15 residues. V dropped 4 bases and J dropped 2; count of bases not matched to a gene: 3.

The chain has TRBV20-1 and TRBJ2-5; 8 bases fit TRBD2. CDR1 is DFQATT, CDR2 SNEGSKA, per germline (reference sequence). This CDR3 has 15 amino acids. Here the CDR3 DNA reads TGCTTCTGTGGTCAGGGACTAGGCTTTCAAGAGACCCAGTACTTC. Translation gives CFCGQGLGFQETQYF.

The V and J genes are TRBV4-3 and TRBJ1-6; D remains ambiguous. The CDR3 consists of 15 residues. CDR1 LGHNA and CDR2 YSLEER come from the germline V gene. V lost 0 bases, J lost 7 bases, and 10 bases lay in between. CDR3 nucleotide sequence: TGCGCCAGCAGCCAAGATACTGGCGGGAATTCACCCCTCCACTTT. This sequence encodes CASSQDTGGNSPLHF.

For the CDR3, the DNA is TGTGCCAGCAGCTTAGGTGAACAGCCCCAGCATTTT. Translation: CASSLGEQPQHF. This sequence joins TRBV7-9 and TRBJ1-5, with D uncertain. Germline values: CDR1 SEHNR, CDR2 FQNEAQ (reference sequence). The CDR3 consists of 12 residues. Trimming shortened V by 1 base and J by 7 bases, and 5 bases separated the two germline ends.

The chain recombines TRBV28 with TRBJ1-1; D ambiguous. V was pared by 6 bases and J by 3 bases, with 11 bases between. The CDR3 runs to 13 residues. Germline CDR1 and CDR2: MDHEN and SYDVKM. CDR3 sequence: CASSSRPDTEAFF. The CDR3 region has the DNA TGTGCCAGCAGCTCGAGACCGGACACTGAAGCTTTCTTT.

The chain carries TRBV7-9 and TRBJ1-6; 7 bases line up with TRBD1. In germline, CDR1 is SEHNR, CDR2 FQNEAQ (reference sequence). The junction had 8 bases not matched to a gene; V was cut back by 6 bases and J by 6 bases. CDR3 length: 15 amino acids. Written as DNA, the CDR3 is TGTGCCAGCAGGCCCCCGGGACAGCCTAATTCACCCCTCCACTTT. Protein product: CASRPPGQPNSPLHF.

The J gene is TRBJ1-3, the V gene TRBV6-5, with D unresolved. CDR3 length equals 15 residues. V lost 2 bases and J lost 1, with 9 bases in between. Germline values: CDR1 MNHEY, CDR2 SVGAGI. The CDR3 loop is CASSYLPPSGNTIYF. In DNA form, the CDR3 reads TGTGCCAGCAGTTACCTCCCGCCATCTGGAAACACCATATATTTT.

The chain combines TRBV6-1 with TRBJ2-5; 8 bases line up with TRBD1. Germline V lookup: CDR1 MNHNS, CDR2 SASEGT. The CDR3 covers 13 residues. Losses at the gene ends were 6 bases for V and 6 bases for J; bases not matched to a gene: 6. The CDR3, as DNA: TGTGCCAGCAGAGCAGGGGGCTTAAAGACCCAGTACTTC. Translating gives CASRAGGLKTQYF.

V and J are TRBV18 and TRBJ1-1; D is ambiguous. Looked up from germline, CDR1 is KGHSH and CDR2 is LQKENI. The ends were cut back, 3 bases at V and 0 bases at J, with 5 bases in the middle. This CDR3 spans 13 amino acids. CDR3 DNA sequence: TGTGCCAGCTCACCGCACCTGAACACTGAAGCTTTCTTT. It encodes CASSPHLNTEAFF.

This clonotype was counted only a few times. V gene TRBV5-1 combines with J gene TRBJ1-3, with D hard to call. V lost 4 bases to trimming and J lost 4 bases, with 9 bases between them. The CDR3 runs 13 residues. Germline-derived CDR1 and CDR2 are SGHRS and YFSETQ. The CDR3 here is CASSPLRGNTIYF. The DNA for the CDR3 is TGCGCCAGCAGCCCCCTACGGGGAAACACCATATATTTT.